A selection of T cell receptor beta chains follows, all from one sample in a study of T cell repertoires in cytomegalovirus infection. No antigen is known for these receptors. MiXCR was run by TCRdb on the reads, yielding one entry per CDR3 protein. The sample has about 920,000 distinct CDR3 sequences; less than 35% are singletons. The sample here was cultured CD8+ T cells from PBMCs, taken from culture after CMV antigen stimulation. All receptors derive from a human donor in good health (CMV status not recorded). Some clones in this sample may be carry-over from other donors' samples. Each CDR3 is given with its conserved first and last residue. A D gene is named only where the DNA matches it firmly. Clone size appears in some rows only: once, few, many, or a class for an expanded clone.

>.|TRBJ1-2|many|TRBV6-1
TGTGCCAGCACCCCAGGACCTGGTACAGGGATCTCGGGCTACACCTTC
CASTPGPGTGISGYTF
>.|TRBJ2-2|few|TRBV4-2
TGTGCCAGCAGCTCCCGGTCGCCCTACACCGGGGAGCTGTTTTTT
CASSSRSPYTGELFF
>.|TRBJ1-5|many|TRBV7-6
TGTGCCAGCAGCTTAGGACATTCGAGCAATCAGCCCCAGCATTTT
CASSLGHSSNQPQHF
>.|TRBJ2-1|few|TRBV6-8
TGTGCCAGCAGTTACGGGGGGGCTCGGAATGAGCAGTTCTTC
CASSYGGARNEQFF
>TRBD2|TRBJ2-5|.|TRBV7-9
TGTGGCAGCAGCTTAGAAGAGGCGATAGCGGGGACCGGGACCCAGTACTTC
CGSSLEEAIAGTGTQYF
>.|TRBJ1-2|few|TRBV28
TGTGCCAGCCTCAAAACCCTTAGGTTGGTCGGTGGCTACACCTTC
CASLKTLRLVGGYTF
>.|TRBJ2-2|once|TRBV19
TGTGCCAGTAGTACGGGGGAAAGTTCAAACACCGGGGAGCTGTTTTTT
CASSTGESSNTGELFF
>.|TRBJ1-2|.|TRBV9
TGTGCCAGCAGCGTAGATGGTTTGGGGACCCCCAACTATGGCTACACCTTC
CASSVDGLGTPNYGYTF
>TRBD1|TRBJ1-1|few|TRBV28
TGTGCCAGCAGTCTCTCTTGGACAGGGAACACTGAAGCTTTCTTT
CASSLSWTGNTEAFF
>TRBD2|TRBJ2-3|few|TRBV10-3
TGTGCCATCAATGACGATGGGGGGGGCACAGATACGCAGTATTTT
CAINDDGGGTDTQYF
>TRBD2|TRBJ2-2|.|TRBV2
TGTGCCAGCAACGAAGGAACTAGCGACGACGGGGAGCTGTTTTTT
CASNEGTSDDGELFF
>.|TRBJ1-2|many|TRBV7-2
TGTGCCAGCAGCCCTAGTCCGGCTACTAGTTATGGCTACACCTTC
CASSPSPATSYGYTF
>.|TRBJ2-2|many|TRBV6-1
TGTGCCAGCAGTGAAGAGGATGACACCGGGGAGCTGTTTTTT
CASSEEDDTGELFF
>TRBD2|TRBJ2-1|.|TRBV7-9
TGTGCCAGCAGCTTAGCGGCAAGACTAGCGGAGCCTCACAATGAGCAGTTCTTC
CASSLAARLAEPHNEQFF
>.|TRBJ2-1|few|TRBV29-1
TGCAGCGTTGAAGATCCTAAAAAGGGACTGTCGACTTTTGAGCAGTTCTTC
CSVEDPKKGLSTFEQFF
>.|TRBJ1-4|.|TRBV12-3/TRBV12-4
TGTGCCAGCAGTTTTTTGACAGCTGCAACTAATGAAAAACTGTTTTTT
CASSFLTAATNEKLFF
>TRBD1|TRBJ2-1|.|TRBV6-2/TRBV6-3
TGTGTCAGCAGTATAAGACAGGGATCCCGTCGAGAGCAGTTCTTC
CVSSIRQGSRREQFF
>.|TRBJ1-1|few|TRBV19
TGTGCCAGTAGTAGGGGCAGGGAGGGCGTCGTGAACACTGAAGCTTTCTTT
CASSRGREGVVNTEAFF
>.|TRBJ1-5|.|TRBV18
TGTGCCAGCTCACCAGAAGGGGAGCAGCCCCAGCATTTT
CASSPEGEQPQHF
>.|TRBJ1-2|.|TRBV5-4
TGTGCCAGCAGCTGGGGGGGGGCGAACTTCGGCTACACCTTC
CASSWGGANFGYTF
>TRBD1|TRBJ2-5|few|TRBV12-3/TRBV12-4
TGTGCCAGCAGTTTAACCGGACAGGGGAGGACCCAGTACTTC
CASSLTGQGRTQYF
>.|TRBJ1-4|.|TRBV12-3/TRBV12-4
TGTGCCAGCAGTCTTTTCACCGGGACCCCGGGTGAAAAACTGTTTTTT
CASSLFTGTPGEKLFF
>.|TRBJ1-5|.|TRBV28
TGTGCCAGCAGTTTAAGGGCGCAGCATCAGCCCCAGCATTTT
CASSLRAQHQPQHF
>.|TRBJ1-1|.|TRBV5-1
TGCGCCAGCGCATCAGGGGATGCGGTCACTGAAGCTTTCTTT
CASASGDAVTEAFF
>.|TRBJ1-5|.|TRBV15
TGTGCCACCAGCAGAGATATCGGGGGCGGTCAGCCCCAGCATTTT
CATSRDIGGGQPQHF
>.|TRBJ1-1|.|TRBV11-2
TGTGCCAGCACCGAGGACGGGTTTAACACTGAAGCTTTCTTT
CASTEDGFNTEAFF
>TRBD2|TRBJ2-5|.|TRBV7-9
TGTGCCAGCATCCCGGGCGGCCTAGCGGGGGCCAGGCAAGAGACCCAGTACTTC
CASIPGGLAGARQETQYF
>.|TRBJ1-3|.|TRBV4-1
TGCGCCAGCAGCCAAGAAGAAAGGGTCGGAAACACCATATATTTT
CASSQEERVGNTIYF
>.|TRBJ1-4|few|TRBV12-3/TRBV12-4
TGTGCCAGCAGTTTCTCAACGGGGGACACTAATGAAAAACTGTTTTTT
CASSFSTGDTNEKLFF
>TRBD2|TRBJ2-1|.|TRBV7-8
TGTGCCAGCAGCTACCCGGCTAGCGGGGGACCCAACAATGAGCAGTTCTTC
CASSYPASGGPNNEQFF
>TRBD2|TRBJ2-7|.|TRBV27
TGTGCCAGCAGTCCTAGCGGGGGGGCCACCTACGAGCAGTACTTC
CASSPSGGATYEQYF
>.|TRBJ2-7|many|TRBV5-6
TGTGCCAGCAGCTACGGCGCGACAGGCTTAATCTACGAGCAGTACTTC
CASSYGATGLIYEQYF
>.|TRBJ2-7|.|TRBV15
TGTGCCACCAGCGACGGGACCTCCGTAGAATACGAGCAGTACTTC
CATSDGTSVEYEQYF
>.|TRBJ1-4|.|TRBV7-9
TGTGCCAGTAGCTATTCCCCGAGGGAAAAACTGTTTTTT
CASSYSPREKLFF
>.|TRBJ1-1|few|TRBV6-8
TGTGCCAGCAGTCACGATTCCCTACGGGCTGAAGCTTTCTTT
CASSHDSLRAEAFF
>TRBD1|TRBJ1-5|few|TRBV27
TGTGCCAGCAGTTGGGGACAGGCAGATCAGCCCCAGCATTTT
CASSWGQADQPQHF
>TRBD1|TRBJ2-1|once|TRBV10-3
TGTGCCATCAGTGACCAGGACAGGGTAAATGAGCAGTTCTTC
CAISDQDRVNEQFF
>.|TRBJ2-2|.|TRBV11-2
TGTGCCAGCAGCTTTACAGCGTCGGGATGGAACACCGGGGAGCTGTTTTTT
CASSFTASGWNTGELFF
>.|TRBJ2-1|once|TRBV20-1
TGCAGTGTCTCCGACAGGTCTTACAATGAGCAGTTCTTC
CSVSDRSYNEQFF
>TRBD1|TRBJ1-3|few|TRBV7-6
TGTGCCAGCAGCTCGCAACTACAAGGGGGCTTAGACACCATATATTTT
CASSSQLQGGLDTIYF
>.|TRBJ2-7|.|TRBV12-3/TRBV12-4
TGTGCCAGCAGCTCTCACCCCCTCAGCGGCTACGAGCAGTACTTC
CASSSHPLSGYEQYF
>.|TRBJ1-1|few|TRBV4-1
TGCGCCAGCAGCCAAGAGTCTTCCCAAGGCACTGAAGCTTTCTTT
CASSQESSQGTEAFF
>TRBD2|TRBJ2-2|.|TRBV19
TGTGCCAGTAGAGTAGCGGGGGAGCCGCTCGCCGGGGAACTGTTTTTT
CASRVAGEPLAGELFF
>TRBD1|TRBJ1-2|many|TRBV7-2
TGTGCCAGCAGCAAGTACGGGACAGGGAGTGGCTACACCTTC
CASSKYGTGSGYTF
>TRBD1|TRBJ1-5|.|TRBV7-8
TGTGCCAGCAGCTATAATCCCGGGACAGGGGATCAGCCCCAGCATTTT
CASSYNPGTGDQPQHF
>.|TRBJ2-2|once|TRBV27
TGTGCCAGCAGTTTATCGACAGATCCCGGGGAGCTGTTTTTT
CASSLSTDPGELFF